This T cell receptor beta chain was retrieved from a study of T cells in Graves' hyperthyroidism and ophthalmopathy. There are many counts of this clonotype. PBMCs came from 7.5 to 10 ml fresh peripheral blood. Amplification targeted TCR beta CDR3 regions from RNA transcripts. During a first-round RT-PCR of the TCR CDR3, the HTBI primer set was used. TCRdb independently ran MiXCR on the multiplex PCR reads; one entry per CDR3 protein. The sample contains some 340,000 distinct CDR3 sequences, roughly an eighth of which appear only once. The junction had 6 bases not matched to a gene; V was cut back by 5 bases and J by 1 base. This CDR3 comprises 16 residues. CDR1 and CDR2 from the germline V gene are SEHNR and FQNEAQ (reference sequence).

This sequence was found in a woman in her forties with Graves' ophthalmopathy. The V call is TRBV7-9, the J call TRBJ2-3; the match to TRBD2 covers 10 bases. Sample: blood. CDR3 bases: TGTGCCAGCAGCCAAACTAGCGGGGCACGCACAGATACGCAGTATTTT. Protein sequence: CASSQTSGARTDTQYF.